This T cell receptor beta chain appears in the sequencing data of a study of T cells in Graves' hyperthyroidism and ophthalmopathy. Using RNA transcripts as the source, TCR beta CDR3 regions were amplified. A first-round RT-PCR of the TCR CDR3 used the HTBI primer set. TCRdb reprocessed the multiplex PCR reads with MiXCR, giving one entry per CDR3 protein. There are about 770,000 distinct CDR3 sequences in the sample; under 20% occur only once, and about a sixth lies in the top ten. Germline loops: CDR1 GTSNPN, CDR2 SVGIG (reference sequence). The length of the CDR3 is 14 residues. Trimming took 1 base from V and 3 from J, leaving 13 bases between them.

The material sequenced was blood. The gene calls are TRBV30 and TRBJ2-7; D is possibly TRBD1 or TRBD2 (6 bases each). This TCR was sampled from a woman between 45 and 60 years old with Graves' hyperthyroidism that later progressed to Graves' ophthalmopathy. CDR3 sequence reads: CAWSEGRGLYEQYF. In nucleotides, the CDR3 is TGTGCCTGGAGTGAAGGCAGGGGACTCTACGAGCAGTACTTC.